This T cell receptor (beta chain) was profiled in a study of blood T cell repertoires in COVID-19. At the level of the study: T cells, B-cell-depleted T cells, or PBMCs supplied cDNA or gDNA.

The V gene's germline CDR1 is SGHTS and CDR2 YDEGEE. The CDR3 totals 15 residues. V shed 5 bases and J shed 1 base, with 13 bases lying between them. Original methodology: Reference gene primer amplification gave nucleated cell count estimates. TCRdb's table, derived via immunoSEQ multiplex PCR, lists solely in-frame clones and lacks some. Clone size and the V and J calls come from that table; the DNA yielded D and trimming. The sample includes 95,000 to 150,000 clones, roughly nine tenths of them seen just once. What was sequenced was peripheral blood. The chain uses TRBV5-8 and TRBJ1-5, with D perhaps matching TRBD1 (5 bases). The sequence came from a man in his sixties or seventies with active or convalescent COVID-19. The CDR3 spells CASRAGPGSNQPQHF. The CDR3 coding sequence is TGTGCCAGCAGGGCGGGGCCGGGGAGCAATCAGCCCCAGCATTTT. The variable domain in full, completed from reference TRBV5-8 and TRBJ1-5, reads EAGVTQSPTHLIKTRGQQATLRCSPISGHTSVYWYQQALGLGLQFLLWYDEGEERNRGNFPPRFSGRQFPNYSSELNVNALELEDSALYLCASRAGPGSNQPQHFGDGTRLSIL.